These 18 T cell receptor beta chains were sequenced from one sample in a study of human CD8 memory T cell subsets. UMI-labeled 5' RACE was used, and it produced the TCR beta libraries. TCRdb re-analyzed the 5' RACE reads; it lists each CDR3 protein once, without DNA. Listed are 15,000 or so distinct CDR3 sequences; approximately 5.7% falls within the top ten. The sample consisted of CD8+ stem-like memory T cells (TSCM and TCM) sorted from PBMCs. The subset: stem-like memory CD8 T cells (TSTEM), CCR7+ PD-1- TIGIT-. Receptors originate from a human donor in good health.

This CDR3 reads CASSPDRVTEKLFF. The chain uses TRBV18 and TRBJ1-4; TCRdb reports TRBD1, a call that lacks DNA to check it against. The germline V gene encodes CDR1 KGHSH and CDR2 LQKENI. The CDR3 sequence is 14 residues long.

The CDR3 here is CASTDSGSFLSGELFF. This chain connects TRBV7-9 to TRBJ2-2; TCRdb proposes TRBD2, but this gene call is untestable without DNA. The CDR3 extends over 16 amino acids. CDR1 and CDR2 (germline): SEHNR, FQNEAQ (reference sequence).

The chain links TRBV16 to TRBJ2-1. The CDR3 length is 15 residues. Germline V gene sequence: CDR1 KGHSY, CDR2 FQNENV. CDR3 sequence reads: CASSQLGGPNNEQFF.

V usage is TRBV28 and J usage is TRBJ1-2; TCRdb's D call of TRBD1 is untestable without DNA. This CDR3 is 16 amino acids long. The germline CDR1 and CDR2 sequences are MDHEN and SYDVKM. CDR3 protein: CASSSHVTGGYYGYTF.

The J gene is TRBJ1-1, the V gene TRBV19. Germline-derived CDR1 and CDR2 are LNHDA and SQIVND (reference sequence). CDR3 length equals 16 residues. CDR3 protein: CASSTVRMSLNTEAFF.

J is TRBJ2-5 and V is TRBV2. Germline CDR1 is SNHLY and CDR2 is FYNNEI. The CDR3 is made up of 15 amino acids. The CDR3 reads CASSDTLGFQETQYF.

This chain connects TRBV15 to TRBJ1-5. The V gene's germline CDR1 is LNHNV and CDR2 YYDKDF (reference sequence). CDR3 size: 17 residues. CDR3 amino acids: CATSRDLTGGSNQPQHF.

V is TRBV29-1 and J is TRBJ2-3; TCRdb reports TRBD1, a call that lacks DNA to check it against. CDR3 length equals 15 residues. CDR1 is SQVTM and CDR2 is ANQGSEA in the germline V gene. The CDR3 sequence: CSVEDGGRIQDTQYF.

The chain has TRBV28 and TRBJ2-3; as DNA is missing, the TRBD2 call by TCRdb cannot be tested. Germline V gives CDR1 MDHEN, CDR2 SYDVKM. This CDR3 is built from 17 residues. CDR3 residues: CASSPYGAGGLSDTQYF.

This clonotype ranks as medium-sized (0.01 to 0.1%) in terms of frequency. The V and J genes are TRBV5-5 and TRBJ2-1. This CDR3 has 12 amino acids. Germline loops: CDR1 SGHKS, CDR2 YYEKEE (reference sequence). The CDR3 loop is CASSDVYNEQFF.

The chain couples TRBV18 to TRBJ2-1; TCRdb's D call of TRBD1 is untestable without DNA. The CDR3 loop spans 14 amino acids. Germline CDR1 reads KGHSH; CDR2 reads LQKENI. CDR3 protein: CASSFDMGRDEQFF.

The V call is TRBV27, the J call TRBJ2-7; without DNA, the TCRdb call of TRBD1 cannot be checked. The V gene's germline CDR1 is MNHEY and CDR2 SMNVEV (reference sequence). This CDR3 region has 14 residues. The CDR3: CASSPGSGPYEQYF.

The V call is TRBV28, the J call TRBJ2-7; TCRdb names TRBD1, which stays unverified in the absence of DNA. Germline lookup yields CDR1 MDHEN and CDR2 SYDVKM. The CDR3 runs to 12 residues. The CDR3 is CASSFPLYEQYF.

The V and J genes are TRBV6-6 and TRBJ1-4. Germline V lookup: CDR1 MNHNY, CDR2 SVGAGI (reference sequence). The CDR3 consists of 15 residues. CDR3 region: CASSYGRGVGEKLFF.

V usage is TRBV28 and J usage is TRBJ2-7. From germline, CDR1 is MDHEN and CDR2 SYDVKM. The CDR3 has 14 amino acids. CDR3 protein: CASSPIHASYEQYF.

The CDR3 sequence: CASSNVVAPYGYTF. This chain connects TRBV21-1 to TRBJ1-2; TCRdb's D call, TRBD1, is unchecked because there is no DNA. TRBV21-1 is a recognized pseudogene. The CDR3 spans 14 residues.

J is TRBJ2-1 and V is TRBV13; TCRdb names TRBD1, which stays unverified in the absence of DNA. Germline values: CDR1 PRHDT, CDR2 FYEKMQ (reference sequence). The CDR3 spans 15 residues. This CDR3 is CASSPTGGAIYEQFF.

In terms of frequency, this clonotype is medium-sized. J is TRBJ1-1 and V is TRBV28; TCRdb's assignment of TRBD1 cannot be checked, as there is no DNA. Germline V gene data show CDR1 as MDHEN and CDR2 as SYDVKM. This CDR3 is built from 17 residues. The CDR3 region is CASSPPVSGRVNTEAFF.